The clone carrying this T cell receptor (beta chain) was recorded once. Its matching antigen is unknown. Here immunoSEQ multiplex PCR was the method, and the copy in TCRdb shows in-frame clones only, minus some. The sample lists about 83,000 clones; about 82% were seen once. This CDR3 comprises 16 residues. The germline gives CDR1 LNHDA, CDR2 SQIVND (reference sequence). V lost 3 bases, J lost 0 bases, and 5 bases stayed unmatched. This sample was included in a study of T cell responses to AZD1222 COVID-19 vaccine. Whole-study findings and limits: Spike-spanning, vaccine-associated CD4 TCRs were dominant at 160-218 and 743-854. Reportedly, nearly half of unique spike TCRs recognized epitopes outside B.1.351/B.1.1.7 mutations.

Here the sequenced sample was peripheral blood, taken on day 0 of AZD1222 vaccination. This TCR derives from an adult in good health. V is TRBV19 and J is TRBJ1-2; 9 bases line up with TRBD1. CDR3 nucleotides: TGTGCCAGTAGTATCGGGACAGGGCGCTCTAACTATGGCTACACCTTC. Its protein product is CASSIGTGRSNYGYTF.